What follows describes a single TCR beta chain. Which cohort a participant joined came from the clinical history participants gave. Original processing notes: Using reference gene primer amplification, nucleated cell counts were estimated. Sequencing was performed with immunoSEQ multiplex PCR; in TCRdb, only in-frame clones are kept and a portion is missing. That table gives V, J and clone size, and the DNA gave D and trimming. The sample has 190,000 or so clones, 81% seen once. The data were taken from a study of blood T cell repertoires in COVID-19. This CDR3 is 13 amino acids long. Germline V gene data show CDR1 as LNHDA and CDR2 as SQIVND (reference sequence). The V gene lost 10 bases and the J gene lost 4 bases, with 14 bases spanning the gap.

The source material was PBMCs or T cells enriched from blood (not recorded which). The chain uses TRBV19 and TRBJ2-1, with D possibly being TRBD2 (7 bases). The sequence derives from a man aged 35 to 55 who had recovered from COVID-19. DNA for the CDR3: TGTGCCACATGGGAGGGGGTTTACAATGAGCAGTTCTTC. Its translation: CATWEGVYNEQFF.